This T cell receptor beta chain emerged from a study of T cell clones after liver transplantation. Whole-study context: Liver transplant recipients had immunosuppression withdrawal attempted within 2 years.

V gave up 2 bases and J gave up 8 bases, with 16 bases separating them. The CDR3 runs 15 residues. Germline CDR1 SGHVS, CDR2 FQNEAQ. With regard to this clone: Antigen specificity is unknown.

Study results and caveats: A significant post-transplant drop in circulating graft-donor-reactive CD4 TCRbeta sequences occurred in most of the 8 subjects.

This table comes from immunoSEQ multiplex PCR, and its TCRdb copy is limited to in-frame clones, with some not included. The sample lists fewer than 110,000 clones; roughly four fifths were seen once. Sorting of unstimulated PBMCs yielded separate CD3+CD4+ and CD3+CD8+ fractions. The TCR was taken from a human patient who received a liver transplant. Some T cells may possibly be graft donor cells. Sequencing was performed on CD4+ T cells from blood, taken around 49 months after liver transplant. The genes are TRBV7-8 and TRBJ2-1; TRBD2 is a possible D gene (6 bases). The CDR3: CASSLRRELKDEQFF. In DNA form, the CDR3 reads TGTGCCAGCAGCTTAAGACGGGAGCTCAAAGATGAGCAGTTCTTC.